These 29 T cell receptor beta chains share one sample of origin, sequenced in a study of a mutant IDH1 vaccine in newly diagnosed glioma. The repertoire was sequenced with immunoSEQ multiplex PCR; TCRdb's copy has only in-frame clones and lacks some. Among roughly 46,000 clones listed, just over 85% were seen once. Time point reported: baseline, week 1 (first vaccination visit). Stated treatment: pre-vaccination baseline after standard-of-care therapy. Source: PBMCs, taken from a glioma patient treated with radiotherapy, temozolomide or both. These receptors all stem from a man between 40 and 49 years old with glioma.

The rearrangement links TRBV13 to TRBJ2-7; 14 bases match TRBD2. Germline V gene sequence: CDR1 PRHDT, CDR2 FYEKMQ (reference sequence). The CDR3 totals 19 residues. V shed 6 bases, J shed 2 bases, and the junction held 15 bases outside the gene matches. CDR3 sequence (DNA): TGTGCCAGCAGTCATCACACGGGACTAGCGGGAGAAGGGACCTACGAGCAGTACTTC. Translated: CASSHHTGLAGEGTYEQYF.

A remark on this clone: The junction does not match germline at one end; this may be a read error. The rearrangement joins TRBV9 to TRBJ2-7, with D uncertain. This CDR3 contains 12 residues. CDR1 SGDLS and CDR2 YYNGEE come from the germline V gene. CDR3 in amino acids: CASSVGSNEQYF. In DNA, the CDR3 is TGTGCCAGCAGCGTAGGCTCCAACGAGCAGTACTTC.

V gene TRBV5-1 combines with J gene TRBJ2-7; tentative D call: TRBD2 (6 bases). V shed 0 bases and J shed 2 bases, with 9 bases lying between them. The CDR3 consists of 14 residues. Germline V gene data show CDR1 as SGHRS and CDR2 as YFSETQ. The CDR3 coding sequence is TGCGCCAGCAGCTTGGGACTAGTCACCTACGAGCAGTACTTC. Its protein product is CASSLGLVTYEQYF.

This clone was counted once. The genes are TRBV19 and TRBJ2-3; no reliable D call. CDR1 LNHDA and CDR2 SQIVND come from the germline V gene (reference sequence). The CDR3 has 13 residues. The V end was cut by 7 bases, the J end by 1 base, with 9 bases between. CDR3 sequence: CASMAIGTDTQYF. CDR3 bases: TGTGCCAGTATGGCCATAGGCACAGATACGCAGTATTTT.

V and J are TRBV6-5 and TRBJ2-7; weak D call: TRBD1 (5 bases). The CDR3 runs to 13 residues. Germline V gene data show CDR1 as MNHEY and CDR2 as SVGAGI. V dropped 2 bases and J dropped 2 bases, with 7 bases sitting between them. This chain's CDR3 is CASSYGRAYEQYF. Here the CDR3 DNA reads TGTGCCAGCAGTTACGGCAGGGCCTACGAGCAGTACTTC.

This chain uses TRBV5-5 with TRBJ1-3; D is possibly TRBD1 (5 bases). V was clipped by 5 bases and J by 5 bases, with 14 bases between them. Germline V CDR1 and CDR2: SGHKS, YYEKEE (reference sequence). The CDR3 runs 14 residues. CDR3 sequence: CASRNWGGRNTIYF. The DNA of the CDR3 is TGTGCCAGCAGGAACTGGGGGGGAAGAAACACCATATATTTT.

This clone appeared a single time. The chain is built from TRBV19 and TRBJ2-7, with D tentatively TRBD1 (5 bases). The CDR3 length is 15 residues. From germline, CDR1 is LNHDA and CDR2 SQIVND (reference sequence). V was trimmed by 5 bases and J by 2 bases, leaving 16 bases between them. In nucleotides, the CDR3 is TGTGCCAGTAGTCTAGGGGCCGAACTGCCCTACGAGCAGTACTTC. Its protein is CASSLGAELPYEQYF.

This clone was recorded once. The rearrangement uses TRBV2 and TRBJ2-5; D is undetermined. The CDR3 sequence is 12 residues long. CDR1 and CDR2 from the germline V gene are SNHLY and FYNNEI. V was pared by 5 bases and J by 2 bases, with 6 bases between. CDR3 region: CASSSRQETQYF. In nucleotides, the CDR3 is TGTGCCAGCAGTTCCCGACAAGAGACCCAGTACTTC. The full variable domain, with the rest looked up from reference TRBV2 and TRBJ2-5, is EPEVTQTPSHQVTQMGQEVILRCVPISNHLYFYWYRQILGQKVEFLVSFYNNEISEKSEIFDDQFSVERPDGSNFTLKIRSTKLEDSAMYFCASSSRQETQYFGPGTRLLVL.

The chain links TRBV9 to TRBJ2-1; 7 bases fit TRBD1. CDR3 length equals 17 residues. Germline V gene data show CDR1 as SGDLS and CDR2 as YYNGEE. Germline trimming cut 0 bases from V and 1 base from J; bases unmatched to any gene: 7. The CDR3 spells CASSVGQGGPSYNEQFF. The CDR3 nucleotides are TGTGCCAGCAGCGTAGGCCAAGGGGGCCCTTCCTACAATGAGCAGTTCTTC.

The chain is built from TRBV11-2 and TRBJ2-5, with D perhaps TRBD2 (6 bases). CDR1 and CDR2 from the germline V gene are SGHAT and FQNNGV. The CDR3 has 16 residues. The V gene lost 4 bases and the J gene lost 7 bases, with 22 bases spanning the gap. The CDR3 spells CASSWPGLIEGGTQYF. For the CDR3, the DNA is TGTGCCAGCAGCTGGCCGGGGCTCATCGAGGGAGGGACCCAGTACTTC.

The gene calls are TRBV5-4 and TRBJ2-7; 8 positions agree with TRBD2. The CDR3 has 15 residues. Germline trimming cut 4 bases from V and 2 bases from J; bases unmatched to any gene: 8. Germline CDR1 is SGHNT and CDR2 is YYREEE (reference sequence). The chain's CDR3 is CASSPRLATTYEQYF. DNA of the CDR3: TGTGCCAGCAGCCCGAGACTAGCGACAACCTACGAGCAGTACTTC.

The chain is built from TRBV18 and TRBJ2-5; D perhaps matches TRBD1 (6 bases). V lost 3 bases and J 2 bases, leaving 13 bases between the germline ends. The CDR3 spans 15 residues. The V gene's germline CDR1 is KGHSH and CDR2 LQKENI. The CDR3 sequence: CASSPQQGPQETQYF. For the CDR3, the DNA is TGTGCCAGCTCACCCCAACAGGGCCCGCAAGAGACCCAGTACTTC.

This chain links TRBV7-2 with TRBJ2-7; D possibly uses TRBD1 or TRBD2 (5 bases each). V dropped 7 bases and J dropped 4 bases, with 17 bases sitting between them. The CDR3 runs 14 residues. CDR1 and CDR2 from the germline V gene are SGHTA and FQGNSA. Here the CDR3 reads CASTPLSGQYEQYF. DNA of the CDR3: TGTGCCAGCACCCCTTTATCGGGGCAGTACGAGCAGTACTTC.

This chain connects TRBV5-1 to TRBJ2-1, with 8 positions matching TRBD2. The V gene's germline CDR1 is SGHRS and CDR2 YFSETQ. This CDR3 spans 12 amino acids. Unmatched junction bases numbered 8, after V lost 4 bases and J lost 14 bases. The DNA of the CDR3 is TGCGCCAGCAGCCCCCAGGGTAGCGGGGAGTTCTTC. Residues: CASSPQGSGEFF. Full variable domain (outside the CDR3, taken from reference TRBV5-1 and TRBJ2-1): KAGVTQTPRYLIKTRGQQVTLSCSPISGHRSVSWYQQTPGQGLQFLFEYFSETQRNKGNFPGRFSGRQFSNSRSEMNVSTLELGDSALYLCASSPQGSGEFFGPGTRLTVL.

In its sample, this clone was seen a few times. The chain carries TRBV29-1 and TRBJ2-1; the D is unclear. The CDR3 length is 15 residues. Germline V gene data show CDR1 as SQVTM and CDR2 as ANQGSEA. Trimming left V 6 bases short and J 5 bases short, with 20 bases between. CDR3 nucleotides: TGCAGCGTCGCTCCCCACCTCGTACAGAACAATGAGCAGTTCTTC. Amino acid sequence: CSVAPHLVQNNEQFF.

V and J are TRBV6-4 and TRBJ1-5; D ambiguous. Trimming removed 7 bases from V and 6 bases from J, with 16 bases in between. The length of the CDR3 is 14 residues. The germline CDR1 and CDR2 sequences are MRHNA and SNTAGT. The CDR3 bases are TGTGCCAGCAAGTCAACTAAGACGAGTCAGCCCCAGCATTTT. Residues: CASKSTKTSQPQHF.

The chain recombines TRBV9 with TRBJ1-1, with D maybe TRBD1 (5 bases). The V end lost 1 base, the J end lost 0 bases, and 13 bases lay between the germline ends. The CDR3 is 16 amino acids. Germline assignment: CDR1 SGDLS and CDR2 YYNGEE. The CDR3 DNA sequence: TGTGCCAGCAGCGTAATTACAGGTGGGGTGAACACTGAAGCTTTCTTT. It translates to CASSVITGGVNTEAFF.

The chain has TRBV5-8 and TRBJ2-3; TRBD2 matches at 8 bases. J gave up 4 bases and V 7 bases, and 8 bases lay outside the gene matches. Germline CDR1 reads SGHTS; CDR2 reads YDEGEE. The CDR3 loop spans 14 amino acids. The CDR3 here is CASPKRERADTQYF. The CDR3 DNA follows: TGTGCCAGCCCCAAGCGGGAGAGGGCAGATACGCAGTATTTT.

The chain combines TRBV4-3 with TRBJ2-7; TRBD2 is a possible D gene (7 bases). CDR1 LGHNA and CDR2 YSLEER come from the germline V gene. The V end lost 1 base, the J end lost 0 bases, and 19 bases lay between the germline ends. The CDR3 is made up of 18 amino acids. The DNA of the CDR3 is TGCGCCAGCAGCCAAGCCCTCAATCAGGGAGGGGGCTCCTACGAGCAGTACTTC. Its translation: CASSQALNQGGGSYEQYF.

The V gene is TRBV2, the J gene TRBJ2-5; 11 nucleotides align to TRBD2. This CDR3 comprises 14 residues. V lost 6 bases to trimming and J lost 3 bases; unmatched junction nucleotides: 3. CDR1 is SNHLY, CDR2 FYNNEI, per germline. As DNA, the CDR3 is TGTGCCAGCAGCCGGGGACTAGCGGAAGAGACCCAGTACTTC. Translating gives CASSRGLAEETQYF. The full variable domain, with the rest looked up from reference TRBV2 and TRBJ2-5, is EPEVTQTPSHQVTQMGQEVILRCVPISNHLYFYWYRQILGQKVEFLVSFYNNEISEKSEIFDDQFSVERPDGSNFTLKIRSTKLEDSAMYFCASSRGLAEETQYFGPGTRLLVL.

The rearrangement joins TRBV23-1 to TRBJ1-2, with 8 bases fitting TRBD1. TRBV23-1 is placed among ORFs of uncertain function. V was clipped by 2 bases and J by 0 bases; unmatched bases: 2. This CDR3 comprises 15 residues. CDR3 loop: CASSQDRGANYGYTF. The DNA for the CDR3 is TGCGCCAGCAGTCAAGACAGGGGCGCTAACTATGGCTACACCTTC.

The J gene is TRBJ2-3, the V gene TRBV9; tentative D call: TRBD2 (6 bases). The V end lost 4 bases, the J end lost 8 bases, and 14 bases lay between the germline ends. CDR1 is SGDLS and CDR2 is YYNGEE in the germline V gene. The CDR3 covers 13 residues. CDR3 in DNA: TGTGCCAGCAGCCCACTGCGGGAAGGTACGCAGTATTTT. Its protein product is CASSPLREGTQYF.

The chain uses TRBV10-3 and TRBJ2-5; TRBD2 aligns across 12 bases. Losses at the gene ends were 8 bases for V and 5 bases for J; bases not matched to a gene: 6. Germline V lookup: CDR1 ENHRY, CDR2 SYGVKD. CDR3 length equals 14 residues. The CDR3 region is CAIALAGGRETQYF. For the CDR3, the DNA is TGTGCCATCGCCCTAGCGGGAGGGAGGGAGACCCAGTACTTC.

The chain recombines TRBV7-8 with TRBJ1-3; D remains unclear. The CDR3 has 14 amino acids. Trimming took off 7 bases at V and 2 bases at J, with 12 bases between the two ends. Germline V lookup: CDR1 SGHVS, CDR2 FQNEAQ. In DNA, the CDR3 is TGTGCCAGCACCTCCCTTGAGACTGGAAACACCATATATTTT. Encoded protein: CASTSLETGNTIYF.

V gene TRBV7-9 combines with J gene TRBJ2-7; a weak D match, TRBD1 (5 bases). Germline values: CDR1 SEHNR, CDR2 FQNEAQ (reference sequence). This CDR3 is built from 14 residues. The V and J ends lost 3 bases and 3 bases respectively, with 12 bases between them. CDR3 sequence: CASSFLDTNYEQYF. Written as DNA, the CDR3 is TGTGCCAGCAGCTTCCTGGACACGAACTACGAGCAGTACTTC.

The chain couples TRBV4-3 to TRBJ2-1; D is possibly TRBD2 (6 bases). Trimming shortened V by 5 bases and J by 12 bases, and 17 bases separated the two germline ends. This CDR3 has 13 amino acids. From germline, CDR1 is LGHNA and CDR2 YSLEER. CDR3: CASSSQNGGGQFF. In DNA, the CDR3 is TGCGCCAGCAGCTCCCAGAACGGGGGAGGGCAGTTCTTC.

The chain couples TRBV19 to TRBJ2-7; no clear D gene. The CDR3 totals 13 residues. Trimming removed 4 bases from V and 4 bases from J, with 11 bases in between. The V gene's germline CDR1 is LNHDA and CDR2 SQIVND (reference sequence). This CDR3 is CASSRASMYEQYF. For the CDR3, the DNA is TGTGCCAGTAGTAGGGCCAGTATGTACGAGCAGTACTTC.

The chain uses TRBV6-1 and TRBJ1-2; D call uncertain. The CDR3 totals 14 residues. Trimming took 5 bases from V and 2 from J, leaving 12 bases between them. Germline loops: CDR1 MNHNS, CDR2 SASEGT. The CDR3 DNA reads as TGTGCCAGCAGTACGGACGGCCAGAACTATGGCTACACCTTC. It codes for CASSTDGQNYGYTF.

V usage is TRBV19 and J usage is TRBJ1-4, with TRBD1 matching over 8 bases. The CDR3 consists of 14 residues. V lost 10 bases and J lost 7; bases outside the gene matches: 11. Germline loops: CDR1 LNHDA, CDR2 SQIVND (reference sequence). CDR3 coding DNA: TGTGCCACCGGGACAGGCGCTTTAATTGAAAAACTGTTTTTT. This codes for CATGTGALIEKLFF. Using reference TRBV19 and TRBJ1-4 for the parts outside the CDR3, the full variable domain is DGGITQSPKYLFRKEGQNVTLSCEQNLNHDAMYWYRQDPGQGLRLIYYSQIVNDFQKGDIAEGYSVSREKKESFPLTVTSAQKNPTAFYLCATGTGALIEKLFFGSGTQLSVL.